This entry concerns a single T cell receptor (beta chain). Original handling: Amplification of reference gene primers was used by the study to estimate nucleated cell counts. Data came from immunoSEQ multiplex PCR; TCRdb stores just in-frame clones and leaves some out. The D gene and trimming were derived from the DNA, and the V and J assignments and clone size from that table. This table has tens of thousands of clones, about four fifths appearing once. This entry belongs to a study of blood T cell repertoires in COVID-19. For the study at large: Material from acute and convalescent COVID-19 was sourced from the United States, Italy and Spain. T cells, B-cell-depleted T cells, or PBMCs provided the cDNA or gDNA that served as material.

Germline-derived CDR1 and CDR2 are SGHDT and YYEEEE. There are 15 residues in the CDR3. With 0 bases removed from V and 4 bases from J, the gap between germline ends came to 13 bases. The receptor was isolated from a man between 50 and 59 years old with active COVID-19. The chain employs TRBV5-6 and TRBJ1-1; the D gene is possibly TRBD1 (6 bases). Specimen: peripheral blood. The CDR3 region is CASSLVGGKGTEAFF. The CDR3 DNA follows: TGTGCCAGCAGCTTGGTTGGGGGCAAGGGCACTGAAGCTTTCTTT.